The 5 T cell receptor beta chains below all came from one sample that was sequenced in a study of cytomegalovirus exposure and HLA in healthy donors. PCR involved 60 Vbeta and 13 Jbeta primers. Clones were sequenced by immunoSEQ multiplex PCR, and TCRdb holds only the in-frame ones, with some missing. The sample contains 210,000 or so clones, about 80% of which appear only once. The specimen sequenced was PBMCs. Receptors were obtained from a girl aged 10 to 17 in good health and CMV-seronegative.

This clone is a singleton in its sample. This chain joins TRBV9 and TRBJ1-1; 11 bases match TRBD1. The length of the CDR3 is 15 residues. Germline V gives CDR1 SGDLS, CDR2 YYNGEE. Losses at the gene ends were 4 bases for V and 8 bases for J; bases not matched to a gene: 10. The CDR3 loop is CASSPSGQGGEEAFF. The DNA for the CDR3 is TGTGCCAGCAGCCCCTCGGGACAGGGGGGCGAGGAAGCTTTCTTT.

There are a few counts of this clone. The chain couples TRBV4-1 to TRBJ2-1; D remains ambiguous. Between the trimmed V and J ends, which lost 10 bases and 0 bases, there was a span of 16 bases. Germline V gene lookup returns CDR1 MGHRA and CDR2 YSYEKL. The CDR3 consists of 15 residues. Here the CDR3 reads CATQREISSYNEQFF. CDR3 nucleotides: TGCGCCACGCAGCGCGAGATCAGCTCCTACAATGAGCAGTTCTTC.

The chain uses TRBV27 and TRBJ1-6, with D hard to call. Germline CDR1 reads MNHEY; CDR2 reads SMNVEV (reference sequence). The V end was cut by 6 bases, the J end by 9 bases, with 3 bases between. The CDR3 covers 10 residues. The CDR3: CASSRSPLHF. The CDR3 nucleotides are TGTGCCAGCAGCCGTTCACCCCTCCACTTT.

J is TRBJ1-3 and V is TRBV7-9; maybe TRBD1 (5 bases). The V and J ends lost 8 bases and 4 bases respectively, with 15 bases between them. The length of the CDR3 is 14 residues. Germline-derived CDR1 and CDR2 are SEHNR and FQNEAQ (reference sequence). Written as DNA, the CDR3 is TGTGCCAGCCGTCGAGGGGAGGGAGGAAACACCATATATTTT. It encodes CASRRGEGGNTIYF.

The rearrangement joins TRBV7-9 to TRBJ2-1; unclear D gene. The V end was cut by 1 base, the J end by 1 base, with 8 bases between. Looked up from germline, CDR1 is SEHNR and CDR2 is FQNEAQ (reference sequence). The CDR3 runs to 15 residues. Written as DNA, the CDR3 is TGTGCCAGCAGCTTAGAGACTGCGTCCTACAATGAGCAGTTCTTC. Translating gives CASSLETASYNEQFF.